This T cell receptor (beta chain) stems from a study of identical twins. The ends were cut back, 2 bases at V and 9 bases at J, with 11 bases in the middle. Germline values: CDR1 MNHEY, CDR2 SVGAGI. This CDR3 is 14 amino acids long. Via MiXCR, TCRdb re-called the 5' RACE reads, giving one row per CDR3 protein. The sample records 700,000 or so distinct CDR3 sequences, roughly 8% being singletons. The sample was also linked to a second study, of yellow fever vaccine responses in identical twins. This second report adds: Twins reportedly showed a vaccine T cell response that seemed partly convergent and partly personalized.

Sequenced sample: PBMCs. The chain couples TRBV6-5 to TRBJ1-6; D unresolved. The TCR originated in a woman aged 18-29 years in good health. This CDR3 is CASSYARGPSPLHF. DNA of the CDR3: TGTGCCAGCAGTTACGCCAGAGGGCCTTCACCCCTCCACTTT.